This TCR beta chain appears in the sequencing data of a study of T cell clones after liver transplantation. Study summary: Subjects received no induction therapy and standard immunosuppression until randomization at 12-24 months post-transplant. Samples came pre-transplant, pre-randomization before withdrawal, and post-randomization after withdrawal ended.

Turning to this clone: Its antigen is unidentified.

Germline assignment: CDR1 SNHLY and CDR2 FYNNEI. CDR3 size: 13 residues. Trimming took 4 bases from V and 6 from J; bases not matched to a gene: 6. Study findings and constraints: Compared with third party-reactive sequences, donor-reactive ones declined more, independent of withdrawal success.

The method was immunoSEQ multiplex PCR; TCRdb's version includes in-frame clones alone and lacks a portion of them. Of about 51,000 clones in the sample, 85% to 90% are singletons; the top ten hold over 13%. The J gene is TRBJ2-7, the V gene TRBV2; TRBD1 matches at 7 bases. This clonotype originated in a human patient who received a liver transplant. A share of the T cells may be of graft donor origin. The sample here was CD8+ T cells from blood, taken 12 months after liver transplant. The CDR3 nucleotides read TGTGCCAGCAGTGGGCCGACAGGGTCCGAGCAGTACTTC. Its protein is CASSGPTGSEQYF.